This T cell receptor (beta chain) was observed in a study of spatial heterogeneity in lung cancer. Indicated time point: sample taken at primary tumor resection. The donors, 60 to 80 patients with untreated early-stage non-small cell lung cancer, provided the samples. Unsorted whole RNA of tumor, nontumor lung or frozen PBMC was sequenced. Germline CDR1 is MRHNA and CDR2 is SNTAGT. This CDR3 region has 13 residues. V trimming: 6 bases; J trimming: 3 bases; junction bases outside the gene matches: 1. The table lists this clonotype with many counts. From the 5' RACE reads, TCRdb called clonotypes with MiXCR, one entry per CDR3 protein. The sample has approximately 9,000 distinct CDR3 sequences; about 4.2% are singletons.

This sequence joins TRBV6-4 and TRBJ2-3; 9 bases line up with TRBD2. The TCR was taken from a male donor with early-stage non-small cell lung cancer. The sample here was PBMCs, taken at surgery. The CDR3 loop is CASSLAGTDTQYF. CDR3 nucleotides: TGTGCCAGCAGCCTAGCGGGGACAGATACGCAGTATTTT.